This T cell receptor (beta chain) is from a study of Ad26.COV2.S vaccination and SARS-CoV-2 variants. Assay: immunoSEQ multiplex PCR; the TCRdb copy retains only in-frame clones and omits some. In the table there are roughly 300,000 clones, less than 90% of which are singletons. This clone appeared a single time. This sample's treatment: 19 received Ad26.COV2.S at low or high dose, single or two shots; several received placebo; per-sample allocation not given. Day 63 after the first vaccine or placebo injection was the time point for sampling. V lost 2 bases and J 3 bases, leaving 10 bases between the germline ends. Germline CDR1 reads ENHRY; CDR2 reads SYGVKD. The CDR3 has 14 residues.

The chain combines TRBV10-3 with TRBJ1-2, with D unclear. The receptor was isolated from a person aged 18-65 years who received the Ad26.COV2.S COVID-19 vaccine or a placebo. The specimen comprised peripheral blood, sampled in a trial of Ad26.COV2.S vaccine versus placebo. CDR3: CAISEVASYYGYTF. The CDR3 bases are TGTGCCATCAGTGAGGTGGCCAGCTACTATGGCTACACCTTC.